This T cell receptor (beta chain) was found in a study of cytomegalovirus exposure and HLA in healthy donors. A multiplex PCR was run with 60 Vbeta primers and 13 Jbeta primers. Some clones are missing from TCRdb's copy, which holds only in-frame ones; the method was immunoSEQ multiplex PCR. The table includes 200,000 to 300,000 clones, about four fifths detected once. The receptor comes from a woman between 35 and 50 years old in good health and CMV-seropositive. Sequences were obtained from PBMCs.

CDR3 bases: TGCGCCAGCAGCCAAGGCGTTGTGGCAGGAAGCTATGGCTACACCTTC. This translates into CASSQGVVAGSYGYTF. The V and J genes are TRBV4-3 and TRBJ1-2; D ambiguous. CDR1 LGHNA and CDR2 YSLEER come from the germline V gene. The CDR3 is made up of 16 amino acids. V gave up 1 base and J gave up 4 bases, with 16 bases separating them.